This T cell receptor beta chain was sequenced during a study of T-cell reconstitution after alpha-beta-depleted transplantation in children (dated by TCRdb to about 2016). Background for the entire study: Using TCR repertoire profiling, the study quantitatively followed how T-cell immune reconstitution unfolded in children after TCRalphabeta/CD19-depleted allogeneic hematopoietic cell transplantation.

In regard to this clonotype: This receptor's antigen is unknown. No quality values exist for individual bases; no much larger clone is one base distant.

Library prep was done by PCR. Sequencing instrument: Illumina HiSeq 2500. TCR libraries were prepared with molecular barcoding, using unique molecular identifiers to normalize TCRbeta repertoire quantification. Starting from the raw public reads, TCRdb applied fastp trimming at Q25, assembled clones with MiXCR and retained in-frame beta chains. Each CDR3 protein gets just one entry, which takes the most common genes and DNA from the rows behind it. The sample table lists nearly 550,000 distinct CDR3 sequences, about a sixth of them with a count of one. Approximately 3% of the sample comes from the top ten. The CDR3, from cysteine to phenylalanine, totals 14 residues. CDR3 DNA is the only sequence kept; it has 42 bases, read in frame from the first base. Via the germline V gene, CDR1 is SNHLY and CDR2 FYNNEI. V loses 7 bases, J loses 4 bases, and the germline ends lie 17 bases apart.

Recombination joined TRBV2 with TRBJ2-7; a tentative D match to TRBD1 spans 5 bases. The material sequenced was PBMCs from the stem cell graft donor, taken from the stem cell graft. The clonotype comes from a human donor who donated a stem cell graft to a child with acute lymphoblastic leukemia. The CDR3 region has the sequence CASKGPPSLYEQYF. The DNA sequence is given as TGTGCCAGCAAGGGGCCACCCAGCCTGTACGAGCAGTACTTC.